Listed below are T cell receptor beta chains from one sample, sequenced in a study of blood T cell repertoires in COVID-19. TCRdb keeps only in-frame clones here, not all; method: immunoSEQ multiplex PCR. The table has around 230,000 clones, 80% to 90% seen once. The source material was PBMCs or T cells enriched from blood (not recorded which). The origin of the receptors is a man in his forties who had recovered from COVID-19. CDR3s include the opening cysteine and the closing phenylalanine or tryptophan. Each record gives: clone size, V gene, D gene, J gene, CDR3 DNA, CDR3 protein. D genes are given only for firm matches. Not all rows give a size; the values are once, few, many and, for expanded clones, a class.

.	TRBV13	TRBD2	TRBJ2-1	TGTGCCAGTGCCGGCGGGGGTAACTACAATGAGCAGTTCTTC	CASAGGGNYNEQFF
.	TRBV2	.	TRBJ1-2	TGTGCCAGCCGCATTGAGAATATCCCGGGACAACCTTTTACTAACTATGGCTACACCTTC	CASRIENIPGQPFTNYGYTF
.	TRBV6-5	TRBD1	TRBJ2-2	TGTGCCAGCGTCAGGGGGTATCCCCCCGGGGAGCTGTTTTTT	CASVRGYPPGELFF
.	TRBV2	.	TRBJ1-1	TGTGCCAGCAGAGGCGGGGGTTATTCGAACACTGAAGCTTTCTTT	CASRGGGYSNTEAFF
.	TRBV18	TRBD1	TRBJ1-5	TGTGCCAGCTCACCACAGGGACAGGGCAAACTGGGCAATCAGCCCCAGCATTTT	CASSPQGQGKLGNQPQHF
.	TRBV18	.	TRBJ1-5	TGTGCCAGCTCACCATTGAGCGGGTCTGATCAGCCCCAGCATTTT	CASSPLSGSDQPQHF
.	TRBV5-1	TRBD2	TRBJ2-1	TGCGCCAGCAGCCCGGGACTAAATATGAATGAGCAGTTCTTC	CASSPGLNMNEQFF
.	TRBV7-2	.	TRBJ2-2	TGTGCCAGCAGCTTATACGGGGAGCTGTTTTTT	CASSLYGELFF
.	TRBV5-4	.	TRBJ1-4	TGTGCCAGCAGCCTCGACGGGGGGAGTGAAAAACTGTTTTTT	CASSLDGGSEKLFF
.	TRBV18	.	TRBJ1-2	TGTGCCAGCTCACCAGGCGCGGCAAACTATGGCTACACCTTC	CASSPGAANYGYTF
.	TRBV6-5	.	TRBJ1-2	TGTGCCAGCAGGGAGGGGAACTATGGCTACACCTTC	CASREGNYGYTF
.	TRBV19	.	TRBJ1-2	TGTGCCAGTAGTATACAGCAGGGCCACCTTTATGGCTACACCTTC	CASSIQQGHLYGYTF
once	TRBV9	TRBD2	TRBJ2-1	TGTGCCAGCAGCCCGACTAGCGGGTCCTACAATGAGCAGTTCTTC	CASSPTSGSYNEQFF
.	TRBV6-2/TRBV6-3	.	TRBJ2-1	TGTGCCAGCAGTTACCCGAGGGATGAGCAGTTCTTC	CASSYPRDEQFF
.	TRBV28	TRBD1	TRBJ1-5	TGTGCCAGCACGAGGATAACAGGGGGCAATCAGCCCCAGCATTTT	CASTRITGGNQPQHF
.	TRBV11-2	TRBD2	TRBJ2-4	TGTGCCAGCGACGATCGAAAGCGGGGGGGCTCGGGCAAAAACATTCAGTACTTC	CASDDRKRGGSGKNIQYF
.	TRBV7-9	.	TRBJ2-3	TGTGCCAGCAGCTTCTCGCGACTTAACACAGATACGCAGTATTTT	CASSFSRLNTDTQYF
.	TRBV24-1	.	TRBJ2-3	TGTGCCACCAGTGACCTTGGACAGACCACAGATACGCAGTATTTT	CATSDLGQTTDTQYF
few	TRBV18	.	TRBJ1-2	TGTGCCAGCTCACCAGCACAGGGCCGCTCCGGTGGCTACACCTTC	CASSPAQGRSGGYTF
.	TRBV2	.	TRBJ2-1	TGTGCCACCTCCGGGGAAAGCTCCTACAATGAGCAGTTCTTC	CATSGESSYNEQFF
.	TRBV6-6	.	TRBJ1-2	TGTGCCAGCAGTCAAGCCATCTATGGCTACACCTTC	CASSQAIYGYTF
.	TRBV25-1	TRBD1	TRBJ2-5	TGTGCCAGCAGTGAATTGGGACAGGCTGGGCGGCAAGAGACCCAGTACTTC	CASSELGQAGRQETQYF
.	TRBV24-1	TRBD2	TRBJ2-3	TGTGCCACCGGAAGCGGGAGGGCAAGCACAGATACGCAGTATTTT	CATGSGRASTDTQYF
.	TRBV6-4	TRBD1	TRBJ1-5	TGTGCCAGCAGTCCCGCCTCGACAGGGAGGAATCAGCCCCAGCATTTT	CASSPASTGRNQPQHF
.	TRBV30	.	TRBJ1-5	TGTGCCTGGAGTGCCGTAGGAGGTCGAACCCAGCCCCAGCATTTT	CAWSAVGGRTQPQHF
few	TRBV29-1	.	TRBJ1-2	TGCAGCGTTGTAGCCCGCCCTCTATATGGCTACACCTTC	CSVVARPLYGYTF
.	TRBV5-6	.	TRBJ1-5	TGTGCCAGCAGCTTGGGTGAGGTTAGCAATCAGCCCCAGCATTTT	CASSLGEVSNQPQHF
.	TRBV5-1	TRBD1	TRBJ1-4	TGCGCCAGCAGCCCTACAGGGGCGTCGAGTGAAAAACTGTTTTTT	CASSPTGASSEKLFF
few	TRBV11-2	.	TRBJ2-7	TGTGCCAGCAGCTTACAGTCCGAGCAGTACTTC	CASSLQSEQYF
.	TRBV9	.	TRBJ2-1	TGTGCCAGCAGCGTAGAGAGGCTAGCCCGCGGCAATGAGCAGTTCTTC	CASSVERLARGNEQFF
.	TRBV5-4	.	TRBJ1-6	TGTGCCAGCAGCTTGGAGAAAGGGAGGTCACCCCTCCACTTT	CASSLEKGRSPLHF
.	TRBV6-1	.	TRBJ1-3	TGTGCCAGCAGTGAAACAGGAAACACCATATATTTT	CASSETGNTIYF
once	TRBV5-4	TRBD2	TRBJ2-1	TGTGCCAGCAGTCCCCCCGGACTAGCGGCAATCAATGAGCAGTTCTTC	CASSPPGLAAINEQFF
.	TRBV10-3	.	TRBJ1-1	TGTGCCATCAGTGAGCGGACTGAATGGGCTTTCTTT	CAISERTEWAFF
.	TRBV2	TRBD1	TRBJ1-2	TGTGCCAGCAGTGAAGTAACAGGGGGAGGTGGCTACACCTTC	CASSEVTGGGGYTF
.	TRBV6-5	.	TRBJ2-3	TGTGCCAGCACTCTTAACTCCGTTAGCACAGATACGCAGTATTTT	CASTLNSVSTDTQYF
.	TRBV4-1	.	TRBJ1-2	TGCGCCAGCAGCCAAGATGGACTTTCGGCGGGTGGCTACACCTTC	CASSQDGLSAGGYTF
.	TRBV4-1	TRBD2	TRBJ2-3	TGCGCCAGCAGCCGCCTCCCCTTAGCGGGGGTTAGCACAGATACGCAGTATTTT	CASSRLPLAGVSTDTQYF
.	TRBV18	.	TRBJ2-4	TGTGCCAGCTCACCATTCCCTCAGACACAAAACATTCAGTACTTC	CASSPFPQTQNIQYF
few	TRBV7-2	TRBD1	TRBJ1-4	TGTGCCAGCAGCAGTAACAGGGGGCGGGTGAAAAAACTGTTTTTT	CASSSNRGRVKKLFF
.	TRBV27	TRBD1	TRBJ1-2	TGTGCCAGCAGTGACAGGGCCCTCTATGGCTACACCTTC	CASSDRALYGYTF
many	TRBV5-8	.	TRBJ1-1	TGTGCCACCGACTTCGGGGGTGATGAAGCTTTCTTT	CATDFGGDEAFF
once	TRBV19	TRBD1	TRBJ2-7	TGTGCCAGTAGTATAGATGGACAGGGCAAAGCGTACGAGCAGTACTTC	CASSIDGQGKAYEQYF
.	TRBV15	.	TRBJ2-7	TGTGCCACCGGTCCGGGATTCTACGAGCAGTACTTC	CATGPGFYEQYF
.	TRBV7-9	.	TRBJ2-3	TGTGCCAGCAGCTTCTATAGCGAAGATACGCAGTATTTT	CASSFYSEDTQYF
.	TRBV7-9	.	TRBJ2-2	TGTGCCAGCAGCCGGGGGATGGTCAACACCGGGGAGCTGTTTTTT	CASSRGMVNTGELFF
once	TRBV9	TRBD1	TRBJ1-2	TGTGCCAGCAGCGTAGGGACAGGGGCGAGCTATGGCTACACCTTC	CASSVGTGASYGYTF
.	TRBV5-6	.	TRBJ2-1	TGTGCCAGCAGCTTGAATACGGGCTCCTACAATGAGCAGTTCTTC	CASSLNTGSYNEQFF
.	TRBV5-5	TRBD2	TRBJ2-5	TGTGCCAGCAGAGTTAGCGGGGGATTTACCGAGACCCAGTACTTC	CASRVSGGFTETQYF
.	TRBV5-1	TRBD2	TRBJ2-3	TGCGCCAGCAGCTCTTCTAGCGGGACAGATACGCAGTATTTT	CASSSSSGTDTQYF
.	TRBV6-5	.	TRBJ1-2	TGTGCCAGCAGTTACTCCGGGACAAAATCCTATGGCTACACCTTC	CASSYSGTKSYGYTF
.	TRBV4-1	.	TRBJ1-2	TGCGCCAGCAGCCAAGATGGGGGGGCGAGTTCCCGTGGCTACACCTTC	CASSQDGGASSRGYTF
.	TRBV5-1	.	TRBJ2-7	TGCGCCAGCAGCCCCGGAGATAAAGCTTACGAGCAGTACTTC	CASSPGDKAYEQYF
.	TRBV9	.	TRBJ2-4	TGTGCCAGCAGCATCGGAACAGGGCCCATTCAGTACTTC	CASSIGTGPIQYF
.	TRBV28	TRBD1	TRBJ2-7	TGTGCCAGCATAGGACAGGGGTTCTACGAGCAGTACTTC	CASIGQGFYEQYF
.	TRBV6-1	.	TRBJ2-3	TGTGCCAGCAGTGACACTCTGGGGCGTTCGCAGTATTTT	CASSDTLGRSQYF
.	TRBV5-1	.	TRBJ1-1	TGCGCCAGCAGCCGGGGACAAGGAGCTTTCTTT	CASSRGQGAFF
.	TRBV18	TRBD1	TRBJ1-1	TGTGCCAGCTCACCGACAGGGGAAATTATGAACACTGAAGCTTTCTTT	CASSPTGEIMNTEAFF
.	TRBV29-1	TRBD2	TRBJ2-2	TGCAGCGTTGGGGCGCGGGGGGATACCGGGGAGCTGTTTTTT	CSVGARGDTGELFF
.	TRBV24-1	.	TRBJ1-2	TGTGCCACCGCAAGATCCGGGGGTCCGTCCTATGGCTACACCTTC	CATARSGGPSYGYTF